Listed below are T cell receptor beta chains from one sample, sequenced in a study of blood T cell repertoires in COVID-19. Data came from immunoSEQ multiplex PCR; TCRdb stores just in-frame clones and leaves some out. Here the sample spans more than 300,000 clones, approximately 89% being singletons. The sample comprised PBMCs or T cells enriched from blood (not recorded which). The receptors come from a woman between 40 and 50 years old who had been exposed to COVID-19. Both conserved end residues are part of each CDR3. The D gene is left open where the match is weak. Expanded clones get a size class; other rows say once, few or many, or leave the size out.

>NA|TRBV6-5|TRBD1|TRBJ2-6
CASRRGPGANVLTF
TGTGCCAGCAGGAGGGGGCCTGGGGCCAACGTCCTGACTTTC
>NA|TRBV30|TRBD2|TRBJ2-4
CAWSFSGFPSAKNIQYF
TGTGCCTGGAGCTTTAGCGGGTTCCCTTCTGCCAAAAACATTCAGTACTTC
>once|TRBV12-3/TRBV12-4|TRBD1|TRBJ1-5
CASRETGNQPQHF
TGTGCCAGCAGAGAGACAGGGAATCAGCCCCAGCATTTT
>NA|TRBV12-3/TRBV12-4|TRBD1|TRBJ1-2
CASSHRDRGYTF
TGTGCCAGCAGTCACCGGGACAGAGGCTACACCTTC
>NA|TRBV24-1|TRBD1|TRBJ2-7
CATRETGGREQYF
TGTGCCACCAGGGAGACAGGGGGCCGCGAGCAGTACTTC
>many|TRBV4-3|TRBD2|TRBJ2-7
CASSQGAGGAYEQYF
TGCGCCAGCAGCCAAGGAGCGGGAGGTGCCTACGAGCAGTACTTC
>few|TRBV3-1/TRBV3-2|NA|TRBJ2-1
CASSQEGGIWNEQFF
TGTGCCAGCAGCCAGGAGGGCGGGATCTGGAATGAGCAGTTCTTC
>NA|TRBV2|TRBD1|TRBJ1-1
CASMAGHQGVNRDTEAFF
TGTGCCAGCATGGCGGGGCACCAGGGGGTGAATAGGGACACTGAAGCTTTCTTT
>once|TRBV18|NA|TRBJ1-3
CASSPSSGNTIYF
TGTGCCAGCTCACCATCATCTGGAAACACCATATATTTT
>NA|TRBV13|TRBD2|TRBJ2-1
CASSFWGGNEQFF
TGTGCCAGCAGCTTTTGGGGGGGCAATGAGCAGTTCTTC
>few|TRBV19|TRBD1|TRBJ1-2
CASSTLGQGKSHGYTF
TGTGCCAGTAGTACACTGGGACAGGGGAAGAGCCATGGCTACACCTTC
>NA|TRBV4-1|NA|TRBJ1-5
CASSFDGDLQPQHF
TGCGCCAGCAGCTTCGACGGAGATCTTCAGCCCCAGCATTTT
>NA|TRBV10-2|NA|TRBJ1-2
CASITGDYGYTF
TGCGCCAGCATTACGGGGGACTATGGCTACACCTTC
>NA|TRBV11-2|TRBD1|TRBJ1-3
CASSPTGVGNTIYF
TGTGCCAGCAGTCCCACAGGGGTCGGAAACACCATATATTTT
>NA|TRBV7-9|NA|TRBJ1-5
CASSPGASNQPQHF
TGTGCCAGCAGCCCAGGGGCTTCTAATCAGCCCCAGCATTTT
>few|TRBV3-1/TRBV3-2|NA|TRBJ1-6
CASSQGGARRSPGGALHF
TGTGCCAGCAGCCAAGGGGGAGCACGGAGGAGTCCGGGAGGGGCCCTCCACTTT
>few|TRBV6-1|TRBD1|TRBJ1-6
CASSEATGGNSPLHF
TGTGCCAGCAGTGAAGCTACAGGGGGCAATTCACCCCTCCACTTT
>NA|TRBV19|TRBD2|TRBJ2-5
CASSLLAGGLETQYF
TGTGCCAGTAGTCTACTAGCGGGGGGGCTGGAGACCCAGTACTTC
>NA|TRBV12-3/TRBV12-4|NA|TRBJ1-2
CASRTNINYGYTF
TGTGCCAGTAGGACAAACATTAACTATGGCTACACCTTC
>NA|TRBV6-1|NA|TRBJ2-7
CASSDWGDRVFYEQYF
TGTGCCAGCAGTGACTGGGGGGACAGAGTGTTCTACGAGCAGTACTTC
>NA|TRBV7-2|TRBD1|TRBJ1-5
CASRLTGGQDQPQHF
TGTGCCAGCAGGTTAACAGGGGGTCAGGATCAGCCCCAGCATTTT
>NA|TRBV19|NA|TRBJ2-1
CASSIAVGQGYEQFF
TGTGCCAGTAGTATAGCCGTTGGGCAGGGTTATGAGCAGTTCTTC
>NA|TRBV3-1/TRBV3-2|TRBD1|TRBJ1-5
CASSQDPPEGAKTPGQPQHF
TGTGCCAGCAGCCAAGACCCCCCGGAGGGGGCGAAAACGCCCGGTCAGCCCCAGCATTTT
>NA|TRBV6-5|NA|TRBJ1-1
CASSPPGGSAEAFF
TGTGCCAGCAGCCCCCCGGGGGGTTCGGCTGAAGCTTTCTTT
>NA|TRBV13|TRBD2|TRBJ2-1
CASSPQLGGAGNEQFF
TGTGCCAGCAGCCCCCAGCTCGGGGGGGCAGGGAATGAGCAGTTCTTC
>NA|TRBV7-9|NA|TRBJ1-3
CASSDRGSSGNTIYF
TGTGCCAGCAGCGACCGCGGTAGCTCTGGAAACACCATATATTTT
>NA|TRBV5-4|NA|TRBJ2-1
CASSPDYLEQFF
TGTGCCAGCAGCCCCGACTACCTCGAGCAGTTCTTC
>NA|TRBV12-3/TRBV12-4|NA|TRBJ1-5
CASSYRSNQPQHF
TGTGCCAGCAGCTACAGGTCAAATCAGCCCCAGCATTTT
>NA|TRBV19|NA|TRBJ1-3
CASKATDSGNTIYF
TGTGCCAGTAAGGCGACAGACTCTGGAAACACCATATATTTT
>NA|TRBV20-1|NA|TRBJ2-5
CSASQTDGAETQYF
TGCAGTGCTAGTCAAACGGATGGGGCAGAGACCCAGTACTTC
>NA|TRBV10-2|NA|TRBJ1-1
CASSPGAANTEAFF
TGCGCCAGCAGCCCAGGGGCGGCGAACACTGAAGCTTTCTTT
>NA|TRBV25-1|NA|TRBJ2-7
CASQLAGSYEQYF
TGTGCCAGCCAACTAGCCGGCTCCTACGAGCAGTACTTC
>NA|TRBV5-1|TRBD1|TRBJ1-1
CASSLEDRRYTEAFF
TGCGCCAGCAGCTTGGAGGACAGGAGGTACACTGAAGCTTTCTTT
>NA|TRBV5-8|NA|TRBJ2-7
CASSLDRGGHEQYF
TGTGCCAGCAGCTTGGACAGGGGGGGCCACGAGCAGTACTTC
>few|TRBV6-2/TRBV6-3|NA|TRBJ2-7
CASSLTSGAYEQYF
TGTGCCAGCAGTTTAACTAGTGGGGCCTACGAGCAGTACTTC
>once|TRBV2|TRBD1|TRBJ1-4
CASSGRGDRGEKLFF
TGTGCCAGCAGTGGCCGGGGGGACAGGGGTGAAAAACTGTTTTTT
>once|TRBV11-2|NA|TRBJ1-6
CASSLVGNSPLHF
TGTGCCAGCAGCTTAGTGGGCAATTCACCCCTCCACTTT
>NA|TRBV7-9|TRBD1|TRBJ2-7
CASSPGQGAYEQYF
TGTGCCAGCAGCCCAGGACAGGGTGCCTACGAGCAGTACTTC
>NA|TRBV5-8|TRBD1|TRBJ1-2
CASSPWTGGHGYTF
TGTGCCAGCAGCCCCTGGACAGGGGGACATGGCTACACCTTC
>NA|TRBV19|TRBD1|TRBJ1-2
CASTPPIGTGVYGYTF
TGTGCCAGTACCCCCCCAATCGGGACAGGCGTCTATGGCTACACCTTC
>NA|TRBV19|TRBD1|TRBJ1-2
CASSSSQGSNYGYTF
TGTGCCAGTAGTTCCTCACAGGGGTCAAACTATGGCTACACCTTC
>once|TRBV4-2|TRBD2|TRBJ2-1
CASSQYYQTSGRGNEQFF
TGTGCCAGCAGCCAATATTATCAGACTAGCGGGAGGGGAAATGAGCAGTTCTTC
>NA|TRBV27|TRBD2|TRBJ2-2
CASSFFGTRLYSNTGELFF
TGTGCCAGCAGTTTCTTCGGGACTAGGTTATACTCGAACACCGGGGAGCTGTTTTTT